The clone carrying this T cell receptor (beta chain) was recorded at least ten times. Its antigen is still unknown. Amplification from RNA transcripts yielded the TCR beta CDR3 regions. First-round RT-PCR with HTBI primers preceded a second-round multiplex PCR. TCRdb reprocessed the multiplex PCR reads with MiXCR, giving one entry per CDR3 protein. Counted here are about 620,000 distinct CDR3 sequences, 22% occurring once; the ten biggest clones make up more than 5.5%. The data were taken from a study of Graves' ophthalmopathy and Graves' hyperthyroidism. No ophthalmopathy within 18 months of follow-up signified stable hyperthyroidism. Included hyperthyroidism patients were aged 18 to 65 and newly diagnosed (under 2 months' duration). Study-level points and caveats: Sensitivity reached 85% to 90% and specificity 81.08% for a 13-signature model separating ophthalmopathy from stable hyperthyroidism. Most thyroid clonotypes with frequency above 0.001 were detected in blood too.

Sequencing was performed on peripheral blood. This TCR derives from a woman younger than 35 with stable Graves' hyperthyroidism. Some clones in this sample may be carry-over from other donors' samples.

Here the CDR3 reads CASSLEVDTGELFF. DNA of the CDR3: TGTGCCAGCAGTTTGGAAGTTGACACCGGGGAGCTGTTTTTT. The chain recombines TRBV28 with TRBJ2-2; no clear D gene. Trimming took 3 bases from V and 3 from J, leaving 8 bases between them. There are 14 residues in the CDR3. CDR1 is MDHEN and CDR2 is SYDVKM in the germline V gene.